The text below deals with one T cell receptor beta chain. In the original processing: Amplifying reference gene primers gave estimates of nucleated cell counts. The data were produced by immunoSEQ multiplex PCR, yet TCRdb's version contains in-frame clones alone and is incomplete. The V and J calls and clone size were taken over from that table, and D and trimming were inferred from the DNA. Of under 200,000 clones listed, roughly 80% were seen once; the top ten hold approximately 2.8%. This entry belongs to a study of blood T cell repertoires in COVID-19. Overall study context: Spain, Italy and the United States supplied samples that represented acute and convalescent COVID-19.

The clonotype originates from a man aged 65-85 years with acute or convalescent COVID-19. Sequencing was performed on peripheral blood.

The CDR3 protein is CATQPDRGISGYTF. DNA of the CDR3: TGTGCCACCCAACCTGACAGGGGAATCTCAGGCTACACCTTC. V gene TRBV18 combines with J gene TRBJ1-2; 8 nucleotides line up with TRBD1. V lost 10 bases to trimming and J lost 8 bases; unmatched junction nucleotides: 15. CDR1 KGHSH and CDR2 LQKENI come from the germline V gene. The CDR3 has 14 amino acids.